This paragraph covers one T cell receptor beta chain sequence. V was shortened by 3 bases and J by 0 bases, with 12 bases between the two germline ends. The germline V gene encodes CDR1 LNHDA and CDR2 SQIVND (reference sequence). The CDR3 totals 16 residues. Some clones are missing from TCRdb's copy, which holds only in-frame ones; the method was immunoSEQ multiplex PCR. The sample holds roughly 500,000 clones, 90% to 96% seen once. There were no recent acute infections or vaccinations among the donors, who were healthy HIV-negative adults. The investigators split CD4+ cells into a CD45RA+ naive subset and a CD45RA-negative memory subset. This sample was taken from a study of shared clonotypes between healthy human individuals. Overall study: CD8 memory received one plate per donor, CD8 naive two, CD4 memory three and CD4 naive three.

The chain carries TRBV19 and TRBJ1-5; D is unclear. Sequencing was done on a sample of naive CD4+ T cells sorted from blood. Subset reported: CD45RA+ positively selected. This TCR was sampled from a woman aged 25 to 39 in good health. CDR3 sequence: CASSIFIGPSNQPQHF. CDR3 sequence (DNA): TGTGCCAGTAGTATCTTCATCGGACCTAGCAATCAGCCCCAGCATTTT.